The rows below give T cell receptor beta chains drawn from one sample of a study of blood T cell repertoires in COVID-19. Clones were sequenced by immunoSEQ multiplex PCR, and TCRdb holds only the in-frame ones, with some missing. The data contain a few hundred thousand clones, 85% of them singletons. The sequencing sample was made of PBMCs or T cells enriched from blood (not recorded which). The receptors come from a man aged 40-49 years who had recovered from COVID-19. CDR3s leave out the opening cysteine and the closing phenylalanine or tryptophan.

TRBV19,TRBJ1-2,ASSLAGQENSGGYT
TRBV19,TRBJ2-5,ASSMRPRETQY
TRBV19,TRBJ1-5,ASSQGSQPQH
TRBV5-4,TRBJ1-1,ASSQTVNTEAF
TRBV19,TRBJ2-7,ASSPRVGAQFSYEQY
TRBV7-9,TRBJ2-1,ASSPSGIYGQF
TRBV7-3,TRBJ2-2,ASSRSLAGVSTGELF
TRBV7-8,TRBJ1-5,ASAAGTENQPQH
TRBV4-1,TRBJ2-1,ASSNRVLSDEQF
TRBV6-5,TRBJ2-1,ASSYTGTSGSGEQF
TRBV5-1,TRBJ1-1,ASSLAAGREAF
TRBV5-1,TRBJ2-3,ASSEASGFTDTQY
TRBV5-5,TRBJ2-1,ASSLRLAGINEQF
TRBV6-5,TRBJ1-3,ASRTGGGGNTIY
TRBV19,TRBJ2-7,ASSPRARHEQY
TRBV4-1,TRBJ1-1,ASSLALNTEAF
TRBV3-1/TRBV3-2,TRBJ2-1,ASSQAGKNEQF
TRBV5-4,TRBJ2-7,ASSFDREVSYEQY
TRBV7-2,TRBJ2-5,ASSRDNVQETQY
TRBV27,TRBJ1-2,ASSWGRNYGYT
TRBV27,TRBJ2-7,ASSSLAGRDIYEQY
TRBV4-2,TRBJ2-5,ASSPGLAGKETQY
TRBV18,TRBJ1-1,ASSPRQGKNTEAF
TRBV13,TRBJ1-1,ASSRGQANTEAF
TRBV7-8,TRBJ2-2,ASRSQGLYTGELF
TRBV7-8,TRBJ1-1,ASSAPRTGFRDTEAF
TRBV6-5,TRBJ1-5,ASSTGPNQPQH
TRBV6-5,TRBJ2-2,ASLSGVTGELF
TRBV6-5,TRBJ2-2,ATRGQSDTGELF
TRBV5-8,TRBJ2-5,ASSLGPGQPETQY
TRBV11-2,TRBJ2-7,ASSFLYEQY
TRBV9,TRBJ1-1,ASSPSAGYDTEAF
TRBV6-2/TRBV6-3,TRBJ1-1,ASSYLGAGAEAF
TRBV25-1,TRBJ2-5,ASTRTSGYQETQY
TRBV11-2,TRBJ2-7,ASSLPGMFDEQY
TRBV5-1,TRBJ1-6,ASSLEQNNSPLH
TRBV6-2/TRBV6-3,TRBJ1-5,ASSTTGLNQPQH
TRBV5-1,TRBJ2-7,ASSSEGLAGAYEQY
TRBV10-1,TRBJ1-1,ASSARRQGATEAF
TRBV27,TRBJ1-2,ASSWTVGYGYT
TRBV15,TRBJ1-2,ATSREALTGTGYGYT
TRBV15,TRBJ1-4,ATSRRPGQVNEKLF
TRBV13,TRBJ1-3,ASSGQSGNTIY
TRBV6-5,TRBJ2-7,ASGPSSYEQY
TRBV6-5,TRBJ2-2,ASGTANTGELF
TRBV24-1,TRBJ2-1,ATSDFRGNEQF
TRBV15,TRBJ2-3,ATSRGQGAGNTQY
TRBV6-2/TRBV6-3,TRBJ1-1,ASSDTGWGTEAF
TRBV29-1,TRBJ1-3,SVAQNSGNTIY
TRBV29-1,TRBJ1-2,SGATGTGVGYT
TRBV9,TRBJ1-3,ASSVGRGNTIY
TRBV9,TRBJ2-1,ASSVAKPGLAGSSYNEQF
TRBV3-1/TRBV3-2,TRBJ2-7,ASSQSEGEQY
TRBV6-1,TRBJ2-4,ASSEFGTQVPLDIQY
TRBV5-6,TRBJ1-4,ASSLNRDIRPEKLF
TRBV7-9,TRBJ1-5,ASSLEPYQPQH
TRBV5-1,TRBJ2-7,ASSLLRTSLRRDEQY
TRBV21-1,TRBJ1-1,ASSKKGQEAF
TRBV4-1,TRBJ2-7,ASSRGFGGDYEQY
TRBV21-1,TRBJ2-7,ASSNSAILQGATSYEQY